The source of this T cell receptor (beta chain) is a study of neurological immune-mediated disorders. Synthesis of cDNA was accomplished via 5'RACE employing 10-nucleotide random UMIs. Every sequencing run gave over 200 million TCR-beta sequences, taken from 15-18 subjects. One entry per CDR3 protein, called by TCRdb with MiXCR from the 5' RACE reads. The data contain roughly 50,000 distinct CDR3 sequences, approximately 10% of them singletons. Many counts were recorded for this clonotype. Germline lookup yields CDR1 SGHTA and CDR2 FQGNSA. V dropped 1 base and J dropped 7 bases, with 17 bases sitting between them. CDR3 length: 15 residues.

The sample comprised PBMCs. The receptor was derived from a man between 65 and 80 years old with HTLV-1-associated myelopathy (HAM/TSP). The chain carries TRBV7-2 and TRBJ2-7; D remains unclear. CDR3 sequence reads: CASSLEFSAPTEQYF. The DNA of the CDR3 is TGTGCCAGCAGCTTAGAGTTCAGTGCACCAACGGAGCAGTACTTC.